A single sample gave rise to the 20 T cell receptor beta chains below, sequenced in a study of blood T cell repertoires in COVID-19. The repertoire was sequenced with immunoSEQ multiplex PCR; TCRdb's copy has only in-frame clones and lacks some. The data contain around 190,000 clones, 88% of them singletons. The sequencing sample was made of PBMCs or T cells enriched from blood (not recorded which). The receptor source for this set is a woman aged 18-29 years who had recovered from COVID-19.

The rearrangement links TRBV7-9 to TRBJ2-3; D is possibly TRBD1 (5 bases). The CDR3 runs 15 residues. CDR1 and CDR2 from the germline V gene are SEHNR and FQNEAQ (reference sequence). V lost 4 bases and J 2 bases, leaving 13 bases between the germline ends. Here the CDR3 reads CASSYDRSYTDTQYF. CDR3 DNA sequence: TGTGCCAGCAGCTACGACAGATCTTACACAGATACGCAGTATTTT.

The chain links TRBV4-1 to TRBJ2-5; a possible D gene is TRBD1 (5 bases). Trimming pared 1 base from V and 4 bases from J, leaving 10 bases between. CDR1 and CDR2 from the germline V gene are MGHRA and YSYEKL. This CDR3 is 14 amino acids long. The CDR3 nucleotides read TGCGCCAGCAGCCAAGGCCCAAGGGGAGAGACCCAGTACTTC. Translated: CASSQGPRGETQYF.

The chain joins TRBV15 to TRBJ2-1, with 11 bases that match TRBD2. CDR3 length: 15 amino acids. V was clipped by 2 bases and J by 10 bases; unmatched bases: 7. Germline loops: CDR1 LNHNV, CDR2 YYDKDF (reference sequence). The CDR3 nucleotides are TGTGCCACCAGCAGATCCCGACTAGCGGGGTTGGAGCAGTTCTTC. Its translation: CATSRSRLAGLEQFF.

V gene TRBV9 combines with J gene TRBJ1-5; 8 bases match TRBD1. CDR1 and CDR2 (germline): SGDLS, YYNGEE. The trim removed 0 bases at V and 3 bases at J, leaving 11 bases unmatched. The CDR3 contains 18 residues. The CDR3 coding sequence is TGTGCCAGCAGCGTAGCGGTAGGACAGGGAATGGTCAATCAGCCCCAGCATTTT. It is translated as CASSVAVGQGMVNQPQHF.

The chain couples TRBV6-6 to TRBJ1-6; D is perhaps TRBD1 (5 bases). The CDR3 runs to 14 residues. The V end was cut by 3 bases, the J end by 8 bases, with 11 bases between. Germline lookup yields CDR1 MNHNY and CDR2 SVGAGI (reference sequence). As DNA, the CDR3 is TGTGCCAGCAGTTATTCAGGGCCCGATTCACCCCTCCACTTT. It codes for CASSYSGPDSPLHF.

The chain has TRBV19 and TRBJ2-1; tentatively, D is TRBD2 (6 bases). Trimming removed 5 bases at V and 4 bases at J, with 15 bases between. The germline CDR1 and CDR2 sequences are LNHDA and SQIVND (reference sequence). The CDR3 is 15 amino acids. The CDR3 protein is CASSWRAETYNEQFF. The CDR3 nucleotides are TGTGCCAGTAGTTGGAGGGCAGAGACTTACAATGAGCAGTTCTTC.

The chain recombines TRBV27 with TRBJ1-6; TRBD1 matches at 10 bases. CDR3 length: 16 residues. Germline V gene data show CDR1 as MNHEY and CDR2 as SMNVEV (reference sequence). The junction had 11 bases not matched to a gene; V was cut back by 5 bases and J by 10 bases. CDR3 DNA sequence: TGTGCCAGCAGTCCCTCTGCCGGGACAGGGGAGTCACCCCTCCACTTT. Translation: CASSPSAGTGESPLHF.

DNA of the CDR3: TGCGCCAGCAGCCAATCGGAGTGGACAGGCACAGGGGATACGCAGTATTTT. It yields the protein CASSQSEWTGTGDTQYF. This rearrangement joins TRBV4-1 to TRBJ2-3; 7 positions agree with TRBD1. Germline CDR1 MGHRA, CDR2 YSYEKL. The CDR3 covers 17 residues. The J segment lost 6 bases and the V segment lost 2 bases, leaving 14 bases of the junction unmatched.

V is TRBV2 and J is TRBJ2-7; possibly TRBD1 for D (5 bases). Looked up from germline, CDR1 is SNHLY and CDR2 is FYNNEI. V lost 4 bases and J 7 bases, leaving 11 bases between the germline ends. The CDR3 spans 12 residues. CDR3 in DNA: TGTGCCAGCAGTGGACAGCTTTTAGAGCAGTACTTC. Encoded protein: CASSGQLLEQYF.

V and J are TRBV28 and TRBJ2-1, with 10 bases matching TRBD2. CDR3 length: 15 amino acids. From germline, CDR1 is MDHEN and CDR2 SYDVKM. Unmatched junction bases numbered 8, after V lost 8 bases and J lost 4 bases. CDR3 in DNA: TGTGCCAGCGTCGGACTAGCGGCTTTTTACAATGAGCAGTTCTTC. This translates into CASVGLAAFYNEQFF.

Of note for this clone: The identical CDR3 is also encoded by other nucleotide sequences in the sample. This chain joins TRBV18 and TRBJ1-2; the match to TRBD1 covers 9 bases. Germline CDR1 is KGHSH and CDR2 is LQKENI. J was trimmed by 0 bases and V by 6 bases; bases with no gene match: 5. CDR3 length: 15 residues. The CDR3 DNA reads TGTGCCAGCTCGCCGGACAGGGGAGCTAACTATGGCTACACCTTC. Translation gives CASSPDRGANYGYTF.

V usage is TRBV7-3 and J usage is TRBJ2-7; 9 bases line up with TRBD2. V shed 5 bases and J 6 bases; nucleotides not matched to a gene: 5. CDR3 length: 13 residues. Germline CDR1 SGHTA, CDR2 FQGTGA. The CDR3 bases are TGTGCCAGCAGCCCGGGACTAGCCGGCGAGCAGTACTTC. This translates into CASSPGLAGEQYF. Supplemented by reference TRBV7-3 and TRBJ2-7, the full variable domain reads GAGVSQTPSNKVTEKGKYVELRCDPISGHTALYWYRQSLGQGPEFLIYFQGTGAADDSGLPNDRFFAVRPEGSVSTLKIQRTERGDSAVYLCASSPGLAGEQYFGPGTRLTVT.

The chain carries TRBV29-1 and TRBJ2-5; 8 bases fit TRBD2. Germline V gene lookup returns CDR1 SQVTM and CDR2 ANQGSEA. Trimming removed 1 base from V and 5 bases from J; junction bases left unmatched: 6. CDR3 length: 14 amino acids. The CDR3: CSVEGSGARETQYF. The CDR3 region has the DNA TGCAGCGTTGAAGGTAGCGGGGCCAGGGAGACCCAGTACTTC.

The chain joins TRBV19 to TRBJ1-5; 12 bases match TRBD1. V shed 6 bases and J 4 bases; nucleotides not matched to a gene: 13. This CDR3 region has 18 residues. From germline, CDR1 is LNHDA and CDR2 SQIVND (reference sequence). CDR3 residues: CASRPTLGQGALNQPQHF. The CDR3 DNA follows: TGTGCCAGTAGACCAACCCTGGGACAGGGGGCCCTGAATCAGCCCCAGCATTTT. Using reference TRBV19 and TRBJ1-5 for the parts outside the CDR3, the full variable domain is DGGITQSPKYLFRKEGQNVTLSCEQNLNHDAMYWYRQDPGQGLRLIYYSQIVNDFQKGDIAEGYSVSREKKESFPLTVTSAQKNPTAFYLCASRPTLGQGALNQPQHFGDGTRLSIL.

The chain's CDR3 is CAANRGSDTEAFF. The CDR3 DNA sequence: TGTGCCGCAAACAGGGGATCGGACACTGAAGCTTTCTTT. The genes are TRBV30 and TRBJ1-1, with 7 bases fitting TRBD1. The V segment lost 8 bases and the J segment 3 bases; nucleotides outside the gene matches: 9. This CDR3 has 13 residues. CDR1 is GTSNPN and CDR2 is SVGIG in the germline V gene (reference sequence).

The V gene is TRBV12-3 or TRBV12-4, the J gene TRBJ2-1; tentative D call: TRBD1 (5 bases). The V end was cut by 5 bases, the J end by 9 bases, with 11 bases between. The CDR3 extends over 12 amino acids. For the CDR3, the DNA is TGTGCCAGCAGTCAAGGCGACAGTGAGCAGTTCTTC. Translation: CASSQGDSEQFF.

This clone was counted ten times or more. This sequence joins TRBV25-1 and TRBJ1-5; 8 nucleotides align to TRBD1. The germline V gene has CDR1 MGHDK and CDR2 SYGVNS. V dropped 8 bases and J dropped 2; count of bases not matched to a gene: 5. The CDR3 loop spans 14 amino acids. CDR3 bases: TGTGCCAGCCAACCACAGGGGGGCAATCAGCCCCAGCATTTT. This encodes CASQPQGGNQPQHF. The variable domain in full, completed from reference TRBV25-1 and TRBJ1-5, reads EADIYQTPRYLVIGTGKKITLECSQTMGHDKMYWYQQDPGMELHLIHYSYGVNSTEKGDLSSESTVSRIRTEHFPLTLESARPSHTSQYLCASQPQGGNQPQHFGDGTRLSIL.

V gene TRBV5-1 combines with J gene TRBJ1-1; D is ambiguous. V dropped 7 bases and J dropped 0 bases, with 13 bases sitting between them. Germline V lookup: CDR1 SGHRS, CDR2 YFSETQ. This CDR3 is built from 14 residues. CDR3 sequence (DNA): TGCGCCAGCTCACCAGGTTTCATGAACACTGAAGCTTTCTTT. Protein: CASSPGFMNTEAFF.

The chain joins TRBV10-1 to TRBJ1-1, with TRBD1 identical over 11 bases. V lost 3 bases and J lost 5; bases outside the gene matches: 14. This CDR3 spans 18 amino acids. Germline V gives CDR1 WNHNN, CDR2 SYGVQD (reference sequence). The CDR3: CASSEAQGQGVRRTEAFF. CDR3 bases: TGCGCCAGCAGTGAAGCACAGGGACAGGGGGTACGGAGGACTGAAGCTTTCTTT.

V is TRBV28 and J is TRBJ2-3, with TRBD1 identical over 8 bases. The length of the CDR3 is 13 residues. Germline values: CDR1 MDHEN, CDR2 SYDVKM. Germline trimming cut 5 bases from V and 5 bases from J; bases unmatched to any gene: 3. The CDR3 here is CASSIQGVDTQYF. The CDR3 coding sequence is TGTGCCAGCAGTATACAGGGGGTAGATACGCAGTATTTT. Filled out from reference TRBV28 and TRBJ2-3, the complete variable domain reads DVKVTQSSRYLVKRTGEKVFLECVQDMDHENMFWYRQDPGLGLRLIYFSYDVKMKEKGDIPEGYSVSREKKERFSLILESASTNQTSMYLCASSIQGVDTQYFGPGTRLTVL.